Included here is one T cell receptor (beta chain) sequence, with context. The entry originates in a study of blood T cell repertoires in COVID-19. Study-wide background: Sites across the United States, Italy and Spain contributed samples from acute and convalescent COVID-19.

From germline, CDR1 is LGHNA and CDR2 YNFKEQ. The CDR3 runs 17 residues. V was pared by 0 bases and J by 1 base, with 3 bases of the junction left unmatched. Study processing details: Estimates of nucleated cell counts were drawn from the amplification of reference gene primers. Sequenced by immunoSEQ multiplex PCR; TCRdb stores in-frame clones only, minus some. That table is the source of V, J and clone size, and D and trimming were worked out from the DNA. The profile covers roughly 150,000 clones, with over 80% appearing a single time and 6.2% taken by the ten largest. Those who participated ranged in age from about 18 to 89 years and resided in 24 US areas.

The clonotype comes from a woman between 40 and 50 years old who had recovered from COVID-19. This rearrangement joins TRBV4-2 to TRBJ2-1; TRBD1 agrees at 10 bases. Sequencing input: PBMCs or T cells enriched from blood (not recorded which). The CDR3 sequence is CASSQDGTGVSYNEQFF. CDR3 nucleotides: TGTGCCAGCAGCCAAGATGGGACAGGGGTGTCCTACAATGAGCAGTTCTTC.